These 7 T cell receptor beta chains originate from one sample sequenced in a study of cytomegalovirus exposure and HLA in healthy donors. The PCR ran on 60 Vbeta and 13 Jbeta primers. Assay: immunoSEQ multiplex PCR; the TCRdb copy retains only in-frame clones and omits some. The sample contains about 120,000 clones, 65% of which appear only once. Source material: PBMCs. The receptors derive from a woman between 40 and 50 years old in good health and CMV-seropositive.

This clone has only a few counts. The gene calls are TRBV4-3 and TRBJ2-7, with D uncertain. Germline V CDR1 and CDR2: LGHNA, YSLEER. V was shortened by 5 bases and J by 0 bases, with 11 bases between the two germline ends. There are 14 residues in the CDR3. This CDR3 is CASSKTLSSYEQYF. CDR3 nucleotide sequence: TGCGCCAGCAGCAAGACATTGAGCTCCTACGAGCAGTACTTC.

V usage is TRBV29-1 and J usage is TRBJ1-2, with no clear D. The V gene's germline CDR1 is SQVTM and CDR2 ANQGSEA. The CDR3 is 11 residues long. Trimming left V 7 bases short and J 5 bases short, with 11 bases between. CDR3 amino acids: CSAEFGYGYTF. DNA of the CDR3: TGCAGCGCCGAGTTCGGTTATGGCTACACCTTC.

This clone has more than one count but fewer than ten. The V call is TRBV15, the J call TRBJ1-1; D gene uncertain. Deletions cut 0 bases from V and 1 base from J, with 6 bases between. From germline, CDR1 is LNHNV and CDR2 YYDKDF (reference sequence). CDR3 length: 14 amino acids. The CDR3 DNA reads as TGTGCCACCAGCAGAGATCCTTCGAACACTGAAGCTTTCTTT. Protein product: CATSRDPSNTEAFF.

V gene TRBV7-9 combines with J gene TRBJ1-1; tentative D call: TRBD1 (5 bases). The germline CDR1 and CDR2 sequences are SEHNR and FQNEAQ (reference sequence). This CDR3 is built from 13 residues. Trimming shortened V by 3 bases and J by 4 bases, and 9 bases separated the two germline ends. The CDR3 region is CASSFRRGTEAFF. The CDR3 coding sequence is TGTGCCAGCAGCTTCAGAAGGGGCACTGAAGCTTTCTTT.

The CDR3 DNA sequence: TGTGCCAGCAGTTACGGGGGGGGATATAATTCACCCCTCCACTTT. This gives the protein CASSYGGGYNSPLHF. The gene calls are TRBV6-5 and TRBJ1-6; a weak D match, TRBD1 (5 bases). Germline-derived CDR1 and CDR2 are MNHEY and SVGAGI. Deletions cut 2 bases from V and 4 bases from J, with 9 bases between. The CDR3 has 15 residues.

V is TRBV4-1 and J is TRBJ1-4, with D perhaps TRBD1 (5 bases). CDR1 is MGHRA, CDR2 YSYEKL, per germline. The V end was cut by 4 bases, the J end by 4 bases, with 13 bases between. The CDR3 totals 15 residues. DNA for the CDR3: TGCGCCAGCAGCCCTTCGGGACTGATTAATGAAAAACTGTTTTTT. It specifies CASSPSGLINEKLFF.

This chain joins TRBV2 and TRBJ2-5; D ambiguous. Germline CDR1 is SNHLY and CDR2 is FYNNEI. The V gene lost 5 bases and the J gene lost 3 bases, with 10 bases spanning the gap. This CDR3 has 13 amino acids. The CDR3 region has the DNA TGTGCCAGCAGTCTGGCCGTTGAAGAGACCCAGTACTTC. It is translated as CASSLAVEETQYF.